This TCR beta chain was recorded in a study of blood T cell repertoires in COVID-19. The table came from immunoSEQ multiplex PCR; TCRdb's copy has only in-frame clones and leaves some out. This table holds about 140,000 clones, roughly 80% found once. Germline loops: CDR1 SGHRS, CDR2 YFSETQ. Losses at the gene ends were 0 bases for V and 5 bases for J; bases not matched to a gene: 2. This CDR3 has 15 residues. Enrolled through a virtual design, the participants were between about 18 and 100 years of age and came from about two dozen US areas. The chain recombines TRBV5-1 with TRBJ1-5; TRBD1 agrees at 10 bases. The source material was PBMCs or T cells enriched from blood (not recorded which). The sequence came from a woman aged 45-60 years who had recovered from COVID-19. The CDR3 coding sequence is TGCGCCAGCAGCTTGGGGGGACAGGGGCATCAGCCCCAGCATTTT. Amino acids: CASSLGGQGHQPQHF.